This TCR beta chain is drawn from a study of T cells in Graves' hyperthyroidism and ophthalmopathy (dated by TCRdb to between 2018 and 2021). Study-level background: Peripheral blood was sampled at the time of initial diagnosis, prior to any treatment. According to the paper, TCR Vbeta CDR3 sequencing was carried out on about 140 peripheral blood samples, which came from over 40 ophthalmopathy, about 75 hyperthyroidism and some 17 progressor patients. For training and testing, the roughly 100 patients in the discovery cohort were randomly divided in a 7:3 ratio. An independent validation cohort of around 20 hyperthyroidism patients and approximately 17 patients who later progressed to ophthalmopathy tested prospective prediction of ophthalmopathy. To identify TCR V-J signatures that set the groups apart, the researchers used a discovery cohort of 100 or so patients, made up of about 44 with Graves' ophthalmopathy and about 60 with stable Graves' hyperthyroidism. Once sampling was done, hyperthyroidism patients were given methimazole at a starting dose of 30 mg daily, whereas ophthalmopathy patients were given high-dose intravenous methylprednisolone. In addition, the study compared T-cell repertoires in thyroid tissue and in blood from about six Graves' hyperthyroidism patients. Overall study results and their limits: During validation, the model predicted progression to ophthalmopathy a median of around six months ahead of onset, with around 71% sensitivity and around 72% specificity. Sample size was not statistically predetermined, and blinding of investigators to group allocation was not performed. In cross-validation, a model built on a 13 V-J signature told ophthalmopathy apart from stable hyperthyroidism with about 90% sensitivity and 81% to 82% specificity, and in testing the same model reached 80%/75%. Most expanded thyroid clonotypes (frequency above 0.001) were also found in blood, which suggests that blood repertoires may mirror thyroid immune responses.

This clonotype turned up a few times. It lacks a known antigen. No quality values exist for individual bases; no much larger clone is one base distant. The CDR3 goes from the cysteine to the phenylalanine over 15 residues. This entry keeps only the CDR3 DNA: 45 bases, framed from base 1. V lost 3 bases and J lost 9 bases; the stretch between them is 18 bases long. CDR1 and CDR2 are drawn from the germline V gene: KGHSH, LQKENI. TCR beta CDR3 regions were amplified from RNA transcripts. For the first round of RT-PCR on the TCR CDR3, the HTBI primer set was used together with the Qiagen OneStep RT-PCR kit. Libraries were constructed in a second round of multiplex PCR, after which size selection and purification were carried out. Paired-end sequencing of the libraries was performed with 100 bp reads on an Illumina HiSeq2000. As for the authors' bioinformatics: SOAPnuke was used to process the raw data, with reads discarded if the reads contained adapters or uncalled bases, had a mean Phred below 15, or lacked an exact constant-primer or identifier match. COPE v1.2.5 was used to merge high-quality paired reads, and clonotypes were defined as unique nucleotide sequences. MiTCR v1.1 was used to align clonotypes to the IMGT TRBV, TRBD and TRBJ reference segments. Analysis was restricted to V-J combinations with a frequency above 0.0001, which covered 99.2% of repertoires. The TCS score was defined as F50 (clonal expansion) divided by E x V (chaos), with BLOSUM62-based TCRdist calculated between CDR3 peptides within each V-J. Welch's t-statistics and random forest reduced several hundred V-J features to around 14, which were used in a naive Bayes classifier (R e1071). The Morisita-Horn index was used to measure how similar the thyroid and blood repertoires were. TCRdb's own reprocessing of the public reads used fastp at Q25 and MiXCR and kept productive beta chains. Entries are consolidated by CDR3 protein sequence, retaining the most common genes and DNA. The V and J calls here are based on TCRdb, not the publication. This sample has approximately 610,000 distinct CDR3 sequences in its table, and 14% to 15% of those were observed once. The ten largest account for over 3.5% of the sample.

Ophthalmopathy patients had moderately to severely active disease, Clinical Activity Score of at least 3, NOSPECS grade of at least 4, and duration under 3 months. Patients with uncontrolled infections, other autoimmune diseases, pregnancy or lactation were excluded. Diagnoses were established on the basis of clinical symptoms, serum thyroxine and TRAb, thyroid ultrasound, and orbital computed tomography. Ficoll-Paque density gradient centrifugation was used to isolate PBMCs from 9.5 to 10 ml of fresh peripheral blood. Total RNA was extracted using Trizol reagent, and RNA quality was assessed on an Agilent 2100 Bioanalyzer.

This receptor was taken from a woman aged 40 to 50 with Graves' ophthalmopathy. The chain couples TRBV18 to TRBJ2-4, with the D gene not clear enough to name. What was sequenced was blood. The DNA is as follows: TGTGCCAGCTCACCCACCAAGGTTCATGATTTCATTCAGTACTTC. It codes for CASSPTKVHDFIQYF.